This T cell receptor beta chain was retrieved from a study of vaccination effects on CD4 cells after COVID-19. The CDR3 totals 14 residues. In germline, CDR1 is SGDLS, CDR2 YYNGEE. The V end was cut by 0 bases, the J end by 2 bases, with 7 bases between. Study outcomes and limitations: Clones induced by infection and by vaccine showed marked clonal contraction late after vaccination.

Clones were read by immunoSEQ multiplex PCR, and TCRdb kept only the in-frame ones, dropping some. The data contain 30,000 to 35,000 clones, 55% to 75% of them seen just once; the ten biggest clones take up around 28%. In regard to this clone: Its specificity is not known.

Antigen-specific CD4+ T cells expanded by the ViraFEST assay with viral peptide pools were then sequenced. Cultured cells yielded isolated CD4+ T cells after 10 days. Half-medium replacement with IL-2 medium occurred on days 3 and 7. The source was CD4+ T cells from PBMCs cultured with HCoV-229E spike peptides, collected before COVID-19 vaccination. This chain connects TRBV9 to TRBJ2-3; no clear D. The receptor was isolated from a human donor who received a COVID-19 vaccine. DNA for the CDR3: TGTGCCAGCAGCGTAGACACCTTCACAGATACGCAGTATTTT. Translated: CASSVDTFTDTQYF.